This T cell receptor (beta chain) comes out of a study of T cells in Graves' hyperthyroidism and ophthalmopathy. Study details: It was at initial diagnosis, before any treatment, that peripheral blood was collected.

Germline CDR1 reads ENHRY; CDR2 reads SYGVKD. This CDR3 contains 14 residues. V gave up 6 bases and J gave up 3 bases, with 14 bases separating them. Whole-study results and caveats: Blood shared most expanded thyroid clonotypes above 0.001.

As regards this clonotype: Its antigen remains unidentified.

The CDR3 regions of TCR beta were amplified from RNA transcripts. HTBI primers were used for first-round RT-PCR of the TCR CDR3. TCRdb processed the multiplex PCR reads anew with MiXCR; each CDR3 protein has one entry. The sample lists around 700,000 distinct CDR3 sequences, roughly a sixth seen once, with approximately 15% in the top ten. Before ophthalmopathy appeared, progressors gave blood at initial hyperthyroidism diagnosis. Fresh peripheral blood, 8 to 10 ml of it, supplied the PBMCs. This sequence joins TRBV10-3 and TRBJ2-5; a weak D match, TRBD1 (5 bases). The TCR was taken from a woman between 45 and 60 years old with Graves' hyperthyroidism that later progressed to Graves' ophthalmopathy. Sequences were obtained from blood. CDR3 sequence: CAIREGVGEETQYF. CDR3 DNA: TGTGCCATCAGGGAAGGGGTCGGAGAAGAGACCCAGTACTTC.